This is a list of T cell receptor beta chains from one sample in a study of T cells in Graves' hyperthyroidism and ophthalmopathy. Using its own MiXCR run on the multiplex PCR reads, TCRdb lists one record per CDR3 protein. Found here are 250,000 or so distinct CDR3 sequences, 13% to 15% of them singletons; the top ten hold roughly 30%. The specimen was blood. Receptors originate from a woman aged 45-65 years with Graves' hyperthyroidism that later progressed to Graves' ophthalmopathy. Each CDR3 is given with its conserved first and last residue. A D gene is named only where the DNA matches it firmly. Only part of the rows carry a size: once, few, many, or a class if the clone is expanded.

>TRBD1|many|TRBV5-1|TRBJ1-2
TGCGCCAGCAGCAATCAGGGGGCGCATGGCTACACCTTC
CASSNQGAHGYTF
>NA|many|TRBV12-3/TRBV12-4|TRBJ2-6
TGTGCCAGCAGTACCTCTGGGGCCAACGTCCTGACTTTC
CASSTSGANVLTF
>NA|many|TRBV28|TRBJ2-7
TGTGCCAGCAGTTTAAGTGGTGGGCAGGGCGTCCACGAGCAGTACTTC
CASSLSGGQGVHEQYF
>NA|many|TRBV28|TRBJ1-2
TGTGCCAGCAGTTTGTCAGCCAGCTATGGCTACACCTTC
CASSLSASYGYTF
>TRBD2|many|TRBV28|TRBJ2-7
TGTGCCAGCAGACCTCCCCTAGCGGGAGGCGAGCAGTACTTC
CASRPPLAGGEQYF
>NA|few|TRBV5-4|TRBJ2-1
TGTGCCAGCAGCTTGGATGGCAGCCGAAATGAGCAGTTCTTC
CASSLDGSRNEQFF
>TRBD1|many|TRBV12-3/TRBV12-4|TRBJ1-2
TGTGCCAGCAGTTGGACCGGGACAGGGGGTGGCTACACCTTC
CASSWTGTGGGYTF
>NA|few|TRBV10-3|TRBJ2-7
TGTGCCATCAGTGACAGGACGGTCTCCTACGAGCAGTACTTC
CAISDRTVSYEQYF
>NA|many|TRBV28|TRBJ1-6
TGTGCCAGCAGTTTGGGCAGGGAGGGGAATTCACCCCTCCACTTT
CASSLGREGNSPLHF
>NA|many|TRBV28|TRBJ1-4
TGTGCCAGCAGCCTGAGTTGGACAACTAATGAAAAACTGTTTTTT
CASSLSWTTNEKLFF
>NA|many|TRBV28|TRBJ1-2
TGTGCCAGCAGTTTAGGGGCCGGAAATTATGGCTACACCTTC
CASSLGAGNYGYTF
>TRBD1|many|TRBV10-1|TRBJ2-7
TGCGCCAGCAGCGAGACAGGGGACGAGCAGTACTTC
CASSETGDEQYF
>TRBD2|many|TRBV2|TRBJ2-7
TGTGCCAGTGCGACTAGCGGGTATTTCGAGCAGTACTTC
CASATSGYFEQYF
>TRBD2|many|TRBV28|TRBJ2-1
TGTGCCAGCAGTTCTCCGGGACTAGTATTGAATGAGCAGTTCTTC
CASSSPGLVLNEQFF
>TRBD2|once|TRBV7-2|TRBJ2-2
TGTGCCAGCAGCCCGCGGGGACTAGCGGGAGGTAGCACCGGGGAGCTGTTTTTT
CASSPRGLAGGSTGELFF
>NA|NA|TRBV7-3|TRBJ2-3
TGTGCCAGCAGCTTTCGCAAGTCGTTCGGGGGCACAGATACGCAGTATTTT
CASSFRKSFGGTDTQYF
>TRBD2|NA|TRBV5-1|TRBJ2-1
TGCGCCAGCAGCCCGGGGACTAGCGGGACTTCCTCCTACAATGAGCAGTTCTTC
CASSPGTSGTSSYNEQFF
>NA|NA|TRBV19|TRBJ1-2
TGTGCCAGTAGTTTCAGTAACTATGGCTACACCTTC
CASSFSNYGYTF
>TRBD2|NA|TRBV19|TRBJ2-1
TGTGCCAGTAGTATCGTGGGAGGGGTAGGGAATGAGCAGTTCTTC
CASSIVGGVGNEQFF
>NA|few|TRBV20-1|TRBJ2-5
TGCAGTGCTAGAGACCACTACATCCAAGAGACCCAGTACTTC
CSARDHYIQETQYF
>NA|many|TRBV7-3|TRBJ1-1
TGTGCCAGCAGTCGCGGGGCGAAATCGGGTGAAGCTTTCTTT
CASSRGAKSGEAFF
>TRBD2|many|TRBV20-1|TRBJ2-3
TGCAGTGCTCCCCCTGGGACTAGCGGGAGGGGTAACTCAGATACGCAGTATTTT
CSAPPGTSGRGNSDTQYF
>TRBD2|NA|TRBV20-1|TRBJ2-7
TGCAGTGCCATGGGTCTGGGGGCTAGCGGGAGTGGCTACGAGCAGTACTTC
CSAMGLGASGSGYEQYF
>NA|many|TRBV11-2|TRBJ2-1
TGTGCCAGCAGCTTAGCGGAGTGGGGCAGCCAAGATGAGCAGTTCTTC
CASSLAEWGSQDEQFF
>NA|many|TRBV27|TRBJ1-1
TGTGCCAGCAGTTTCCGGCTGAACACTGAAGCTTTCTTT
CASSFRLNTEAFF
>NA|many|TRBV2|TRBJ2-5
TGTGCCAGCAGTGAAGAGTCACTAGAGACCCAGTACTTC
CASSEESLETQYF
>NA|many|TRBV19|TRBJ2-7
TGTGCCAGTAGTATCGGTGGGTTCTCCTACGAGCAGTACTTC
CASSIGGFSYEQYF
>NA|NA|TRBV29-1|TRBJ1-5
TGCAGCGTTGGAACAGGGCGCCAGCCCCAGCATTTT
CSVGTGRQPQHF
>TRBD1|many|TRBV7-8|TRBJ1-5
TGTGCCAGCAGCTTGATGTTATTTGGGACAGGGGATCAGCCCCAGCATTTT
CASSLMLFGTGDQPQHF
>TRBD2|NA|TRBV15|TRBJ2-7
TGTGCCACCAGCACAGGACAGGGGACGACTAGCGGGAGCTACGAGCAGTACTTC
CATSTGQGTTSGSYEQYF
>NA|few|TRBV24-1|TRBJ1-3
TGTGCCACCAGTGATCGGAGCTCTGGAAACACCATATATTTT
CATSDRSSGNTIYF
>TRBD1|few|TRBV6-1|TRBJ1-3
TGTGCCAGCAGTTTACAGGGGGCGCCTGGAAACACCATATATTTT
CASSLQGAPGNTIYF
>NA|NA|TRBV9|TRBJ1-4
TGTGCCAGCAGCTCAAATGGGGAAAAACTGTTTTTT
CASSSNGEKLFF
>NA|NA|TRBV6-1|TRBJ1-1
TGTGCCAGCCTCCCAAGGGGGGGGACTGAAGCTTTCTTT
CASLPRGGTEAFF
>TRBD1|NA|TRBV19|TRBJ2-6
TGTGCCAGTAGTACGACAGGGGGAGGAGGGGCCAACGTCCTGACTTTC
CASSTTGGGGANVLTF
>TRBD2|few|TRBV29-1|TRBJ2-7
TGCAGCGTTGTCGGGACTACCTACGAGCAGTACTTC
CSVVGTTYEQYF
>NA|many|TRBV4-1|TRBJ1-1
TGCGCCAGCAGCCAACCCAAGGGGGAAGCTTTCTTT
CASSQPKGEAFF
>NA|many|TRBV24-1|TRBJ1-1
TGTGCCACCAGTCGTGACACATACACTGAAGCTTTCTTT
CATSRDTYTEAFF
>TRBD1|many|TRBV27|TRBJ1-5
TGTGCCAGCAGTTTCCCGTCCCATCGGACAGGGAGCAATCAGCCCCAGCATTTT
CASSFPSHRTGSNQPQHF
>NA|many|TRBV9|TRBJ2-5
TGTGCCAGCAGCGTAGGTTCCGTGAGGGGAGAGACCCAGTACTTC
CASSVGSVRGETQYF
>TRBD1|few|TRBV6-1|TRBJ1-2
TGTGCCAGCAGCATAGGTACAGGGGGCATAGGCTACACCTTC
CASSIGTGGIGYTF
>NA|many|TRBV28|TRBJ1-1
TGTGCCAGCAGTTTCAACGGGGCCCCCAGGACTGAAGCTTTCTTT
CASSFNGAPRTEAFF
>NA|many|TRBV10-3|TRBJ2-7
TGTGCCATCAGTGAGTGGGATCGGGGAACCTACGAGCAGTACTTC
CAISEWDRGTYEQYF
>NA|many|TRBV11-2|TRBJ2-3
TGTGCCAGCAGCTTAGTAGATAGCCGCACAGATACGCAGTATTTT
CASSLVDSRTDTQYF
>TRBD1|many|TRBV18|TRBJ2-2
TGTGCCAGCTCACCCCCACAGGGGCGGACGAACACCGGGGAGCTGTTTTTT
CASSPPQGRTNTGELFF
>NA|few|TRBV19|TRBJ2-2
TGTGCCAGTAGTGGGGGCGGGGAGCTGTTTTTT
CASSGGGELFF
>NA|NA|TRBV19|TRBJ2-3
TGTGCCAGTAGTGAAGGTACGGCTAGCGGCACAGATACGCAGTATTTT
CASSEGTASGTDTQYF
>TRBD1|many|TRBV12-3/TRBV12-4|TRBJ1-1
TGTGCCAGCAGTTCAAGACAGGGTTTCGGGACTGAAGCTTTCTTT
CASSSRQGFGTEAFF
>NA|NA|TRBV7-9|TRBJ2-7
TGTGCCAGCAGCTCGAGTGCGGACGAGCAGTACTTC
CASSSSADEQYF